A single sample gave rise to the 16 T cell receptor beta chains below, sequenced in a study of molecular identifiers for immune sequencing clone quantification. TCRdb independently ran MiXCR on the PCR reads; one entry per CDR3 protein. The table includes 490,000 or so distinct CDR3 sequences, roughly 24% detected once. Material for sequencing was naive CD8+ T cells from blood, with Jurkat cell RNA spiked in. The sample's subset: FACS-sorted CD8+CD4-CCR7+CD45RA+ naive T cells. The receptors were sampled from a human donor in good health. Some libraries in this study had Jurkat cell RNA spiked in.

The sample holds many counts of this clonotype. This sequence joins TRBV13 and TRBJ2-1, with TRBD1 as a possible D gene (6 bases). V dropped 5 bases and J dropped 10 bases, with 18 bases sitting between them. Per germline, CDR1 PRHDT and CDR2 FYEKMQ (reference sequence). The CDR3 has 14 residues. This chain's CDR3 is CASSGKGVGVEQFF. In nucleotides, the CDR3 is TGTGCCAGCAGCGGAAAGGGGGTAGGTGTAGAGCAGTTCTTC. The full variable domain, in which reference TRBV13 and TRBJ2-1 provide the parts outside the CDR3, is AAGVIQSPRHLIKEKRETATLKCYPIPRHDTVYWYQQGPGQDPQFLISFYEKMQSDKGSIPDRFSAQQFSDYHSELNMSSLELGDSALYFCASSGKGVGVEQFFGPGTRLTVL.

The rearrangement joins TRBV3-1 to TRBJ1-6; no clear D. Trimming cost V 1 base and J 4 bases, with 5 bases left between them. This CDR3 has 14 residues. The germline V gene has CDR1 LGHDT and CDR2 YNNKEL (reference sequence). This CDR3 reads CASSQGGYNSPLHF. The DNA of the CDR3 is TGTGCCAGCAGCCAAGGAGGATATAATTCACCCCTCCACTTT.

This clonotype appeared a few times. This chain joins TRBV12-3 or TRBV12-4 and TRBJ2-1; TRBD2 matches at 7 bases. This CDR3 is built from 15 residues. Germline trimming cut 4 bases from V and 5 bases from J; bases unmatched to any gene: 8. CDR3 loop: CASSYGEGMHNEQFF. CDR3 nucleotides: TGTGCCAGCAGTTACGGGGAGGGAATGCACAATGAGCAGTTCTTC.

This clonotype was seen a handful of times. The chain couples TRBV4-1 to TRBJ2-1; 13 nucleotides align to TRBD2. The CDR3 has 19 residues. Germline V CDR1 and CDR2: MGHRA, YSYEKL. V shed 0 bases and J 7 bases; nucleotides not matched to a gene: 12. CDR3 amino acids: CASSQEGPLGLAGWNEQFF. The CDR3 DNA reads TGCGCCAGCAGCCAAGAAGGCCCCCTGGGACTAGCGGGGTGGAATGAGCAGTTCTTC.

As regards this clonotype: Possible read error: a much larger clone is one base away. This rearrangement joins TRBV6-2 or TRBV6-3 to TRBJ1-1, with D uncertain. This CDR3 is built from 13 residues. Trimming took off 4 bases at V and 3 bases at J, with 9 bases between the two ends. CDR1 is MNHEY, CDR2 SVGEGT, per germline. This chain's CDR3 is CASSSTMHTEAFF. The CDR3 region has the DNA TGTGCCAGCAGTTCAACCATGCACACTGAAGCTTTCTTT.

V is TRBV6-2 or TRBV6-3 and J is TRBJ2-5; weak D call: TRBD2 (6 bases). The CDR3 is 18 residues long. V was cut by 2 bases and J by 7 bases, with 26 bases left in between. CDR1 and CDR2 from the germline V gene are MNHEY and SVGEGT. CDR3 DNA sequence: TGTGCCAGCAGTTACCATGAGGCAGCGGACTACCCCTCAGGGACCCAGTACTTC. It codes for CASSYHEAADYPSGTQYF.

This clonotype was counted once. A much larger clone differs by one base, so this may be a read error. The V call is TRBV28, the J call TRBJ2-3; perhaps TRBD2 as D (6 bases). The germline V gene encodes CDR1 MDHEN and CDR2 SYDVKM. The CDR3 runs 17 residues. This chain's CDR3 is CASSFPSAGTDTDAQYF. CDR3 DNA sequence: TGTGCCAGCAGTTTTCCTAGCGCGGGTACTGACACAGATGCGCAGTATTTT.

With regard to this clonotype: This may arise from a read error, as a much more abundant clone is one base away. The chain has TRBV4-3 and TRBJ2-7; no clear D gene. CDR1 is LGHNA, CDR2 YSLEER, per germline. The CDR3 covers 14 residues. Trimming stripped 3 bases from V and 5 bases from J, with 14 bases between. For the CDR3, the DNA is TGCGCCAGCAGCCACTCCCGGATCGGGCACGAGCAGTACTTC. The encoded protein is CASSHSRIGHEQYF.

The CDR3 protein is CSARGPLGRYEQYF. CDR3 nucleotides: TGCAGTGCTAGGGGGCCTTTGGGGAGGTACGAGCAGTACTTC. The V gene is TRBV20-1, the J gene TRBJ2-7; the D gene is possibly TRBD2 (6 bases). Between the trimmed V and J ends, which lost 3 bases and 4 bases, there was a span of 16 bases. CDR1 and CDR2 (germline): DFQATT, SNEGSKA (reference sequence). This CDR3 region has 14 residues.

A remark on this clonotype: A much larger clone lies one base from this, so it may be a read error. J is TRBJ1-1 and V is TRBV29-1; D gene uncertain. The CDR3 sequence is 11 residues long. Deletions cut 4 bases from V and 3 bases from J, with 6 bases between. The germline V gene encodes CDR1 SQVTM and CDR2 ANQGSEA. In DNA form, the CDR3 reads TGCAGCGTTGGCGAGGACACTGAAGCTTTCTTT. The encoded protein is CSVGEDTEAFF.

The rearrangement joins TRBV7-9 to TRBJ1-4; a possible D gene is TRBD1 (5 bases). The CDR3 totals 24 residues. V lost 3 bases and J lost 5, with 40 bases in between. In germline, CDR1 is SEHNR, CDR2 FQNEAQ (reference sequence). The CDR3 sequence: CASSFPKNPSQIGRSTAPNEKLFF. CDR3 sequence (DNA): TGTGCCAGCAGCTTTCCCAAAAACCCAAGCCAAATAGGCCGTTCGACAGCCCCCAATGAAAAACTGTTTTTT.

This clonotype was seen many times. In nucleotides, the CDR3 is TGTGCCAGCAGTTACTCGGGGGGGATGCAGGACGAGCAGTACTTC. It specifies CASSYSGGMQDEQYF. This chain uses TRBV6-5 with TRBJ2-7, with 7 bases identical to TRBD2. CDR3 size: 15 residues. The J segment lost 5 bases and the V segment lost 0 bases, leaving 7 bases of the junction unmatched. From germline, CDR1 is MNHEY and CDR2 SVGAGI.

The V gene is TRBV9, the J gene TRBJ1-1, with 9 bases fitting TRBD1. The V gene end was trimmed by 8 bases and the J gene end by 6 bases; junction bases not matched to a gene: 11. Looked up from germline, CDR1 is SGDLS and CDR2 is YYNGEE. The CDR3 consists of 14 residues. CDR3 residues: CASTGGTGGAEAFF. CDR3 DNA: TGTGCCAGTACTGGGGGAACAGGGGGCGCTGAAGCTTTCTTT.

V usage is TRBV4-3 and J usage is TRBJ1-2; perhaps TRBD1 as D (5 bases). V was trimmed by 0 bases and J by 0 bases, leaving 8 bases between them. CDR3 length equals 15 residues. Germline CDR1 and CDR2: LGHNA and YSLEER. In DNA form, the CDR3 reads TGCGCCAGCAGCCAAGATCAGGGAGCTAACTATGGCTACACCTTC. Protein product: CASSQDQGANYGYTF.

This clonotype showed up just a few times. The chain uses TRBV20-1 and TRBJ2-5; 8 nucleotides agree with TRBD1. The J segment lost 2 bases and the V segment lost 3 bases, leaving 8 bases of the junction unmatched. Germline V gene sequence: CDR1 DFQATT, CDR2 SNEGSKA (reference sequence). The CDR3 totals 15 residues. Here the CDR3 DNA reads TGCAGTGCTAGTAGCGGACAGGGCCTACAAGAGACCCAGTACTTC. This gives the protein CSASSGQGLQETQYF.

As concerns this clonotype: A read error is possible here, since a much larger clone lies one base away. The chain has TRBV12-3 or TRBV12-4 and TRBJ2-3; the match to TRBD2 covers 9 bases. This CDR3 has 14 amino acids. The CDR3 here is CAGSSAGGPDTQYF. The CDR3 DNA reads TGTGCCGGCAGTTCGGCGGGGGGGCCAGATACGCAGTATTTT.